This record concerns one T cell receptor beta chain sequence. The target antigen is unknown. Trimming pared 1 base from V and 5 bases from J, leaving 8 bases between. The CDR3 consists of 13 residues. Germline V CDR1 and CDR2: LGHNA, YSLEER. TCRdb recomputed calls from the 5' RACE reads with MiXCR, one row per CDR3 protein. The table lists about 72,000 distinct CDR3 sequences, over 9% of them singletons, with 6% to 8% in the top ten. This sample was included in a study of early T cells in non-severe SARS-CoV-2 infection. Study observations and caveats: VDJdb matching skewed toward anti-spike CD8 responses, missing private and CD4 specificities.

Sequences were derived from whole blood, sampled at baseline. The TCR originated in an adult who was a healthcare worker with PCR-confirmed SARS-CoV-2 infection or an uninfected control (not recorded which). J is TRBJ1-1 and V is TRBV4-3; D possibly corresponds to TRBD1 (5 bases). For the CDR3, the DNA is TGCGCCAGCAGCCAAGTTGAGGGGACTGAAGCTTTCTTT. Its translation: CASSQVEGTEAFF.